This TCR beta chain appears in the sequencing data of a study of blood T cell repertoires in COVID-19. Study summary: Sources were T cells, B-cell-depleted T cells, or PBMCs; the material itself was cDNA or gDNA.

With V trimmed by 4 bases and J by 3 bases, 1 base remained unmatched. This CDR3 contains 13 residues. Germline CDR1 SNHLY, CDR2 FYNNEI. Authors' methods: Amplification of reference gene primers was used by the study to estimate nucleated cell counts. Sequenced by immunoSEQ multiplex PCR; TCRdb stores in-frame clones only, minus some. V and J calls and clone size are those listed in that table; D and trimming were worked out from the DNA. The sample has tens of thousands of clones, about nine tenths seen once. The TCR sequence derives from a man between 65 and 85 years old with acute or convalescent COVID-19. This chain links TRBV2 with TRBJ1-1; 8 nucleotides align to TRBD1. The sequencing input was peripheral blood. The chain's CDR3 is CASSATGDTEAFF. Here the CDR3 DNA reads TGTGCCAGCAGTGCGACAGGGGACACTGAAGCTTTCTTT.